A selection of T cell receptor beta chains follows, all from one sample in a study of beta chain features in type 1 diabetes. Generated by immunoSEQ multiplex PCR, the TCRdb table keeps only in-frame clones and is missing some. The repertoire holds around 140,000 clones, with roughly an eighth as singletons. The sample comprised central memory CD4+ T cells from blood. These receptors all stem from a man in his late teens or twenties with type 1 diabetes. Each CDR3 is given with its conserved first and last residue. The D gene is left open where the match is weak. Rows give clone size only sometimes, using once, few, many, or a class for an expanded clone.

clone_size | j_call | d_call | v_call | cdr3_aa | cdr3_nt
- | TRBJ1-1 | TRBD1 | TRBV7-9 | CASSLIGQVLNTEAFF | TGTGCCAGCAGCTTAATTGGACAGGTTTTGAACACTGAAGCTTTCTTT
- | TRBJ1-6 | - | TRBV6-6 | CASSYSTGGRSPLHF | TGTGCCAGCAGTTACTCGACTGGGGGGCGGTCACCCCTCCACTTT
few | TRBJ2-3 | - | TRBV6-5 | CASSYSGPSTDTQYF | TGTGCCAGCAGTTACTCGGGACCGAGCACAGATACGCAGTATTTT
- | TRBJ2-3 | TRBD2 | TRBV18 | CASSRTSGGSDTQYF | TGTGCCAGCTCACGGACTAGCGGGGGCTCAGATACGCAGTATTTT
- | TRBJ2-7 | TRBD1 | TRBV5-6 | CASSMPTQGALGLEYF | TGTGCCAGCAGCATGCCCACACAGGGGGCGCTTGGTTTGGAGTACTTC
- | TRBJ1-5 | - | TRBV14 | CASSQGGNQPQHF | TGTGCCAGCAGCCAAGGCGGCAATCAGCCCCAGCATTTT
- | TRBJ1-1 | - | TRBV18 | CASSPILGGSNTEAFF | TGTGCCAGCTCACCGATCTTGGGGGGCTCCAACACTGAAGCTTTCTTT
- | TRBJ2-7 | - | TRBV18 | CASSPPGGWAQYF | TGTGCCAGCTCACCTCCAGGGGGGTGGGCGCAGTACTTC
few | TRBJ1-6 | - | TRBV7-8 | CASSAPTQGSPLHF | TGTGCCAGCAGCGCACCCACGCAGGGTTCACCCCTCCACTTT
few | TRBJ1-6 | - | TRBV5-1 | CASSLREEAPLHF | TGCGCCAGCAGCTTGAGGGAGGAGGCACCCCTCCACTTT
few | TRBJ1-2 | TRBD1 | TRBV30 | CAWTTGGFYGYTF | TGTGCCTGGACGACAGGGGGCTTCTATGGCTACACCTTC
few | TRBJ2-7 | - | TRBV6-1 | CASSEDPGGEQYF | TGTGCCAGCAGTGAAGATCCTGGCGGCGAGCAGTACTTC
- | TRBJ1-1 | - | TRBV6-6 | CASSTIRQGRAFF | TGTGCCAGCAGCACGATTCGTCAGGGTAGGGCTTTCTTT
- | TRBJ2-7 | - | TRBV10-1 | CASSSGTLYEQYF | TGCGCCAGCAGTTCCGGGACACTCTACGAGCAGTACTTC
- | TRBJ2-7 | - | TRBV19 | CASRDPSYEQYF | TGTGCCAGTCGGGACCCGTCCTACGAGCAGTACTTC
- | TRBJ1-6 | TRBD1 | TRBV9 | CASSTGTGFSPLHF | TGTGCCAGCAGCACCGGGACAGGGTTTTCACCCCTCCACTTT
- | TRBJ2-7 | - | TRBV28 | CASSLEARLEF | TGTGCCAGCAGTTTGGAAGCTCGGCTTGAGTTC
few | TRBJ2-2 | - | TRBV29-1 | CSVFLVTNTGELFF | TGCAGCGTTTTTTTGGTTACGAACACCGGGGAGCTGTTTTTT
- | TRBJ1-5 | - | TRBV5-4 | CASSRGEGQPQHF | TGTGCCAGCAGCAGAGGGGAGGGTCAGCCCCAGCATTTT
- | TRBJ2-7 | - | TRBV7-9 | CASSLEYEQYF | TGTGCCAGCAGCCTTGAGTACGAGCAGTACTTC
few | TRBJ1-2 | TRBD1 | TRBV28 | CASSSTDRGYGYTF | TGTGCCAGCAGTTCCACGGACAGGGGTTATGGCTACACCTTC
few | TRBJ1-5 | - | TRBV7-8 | CASSLGFGQHRLGEPQHF | TGTGCCAGCAGCTTAGGCTTCGGGCAGCACAGGCTTGGGGAGCCCCAGCATTTT
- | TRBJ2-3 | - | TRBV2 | CASSEAGNGRDTQYF | TGTGCCAGCAGTGAAGCAGGGAATGGGAGAGATACGCAGTATTTT
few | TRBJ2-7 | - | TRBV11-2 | CASSLAPGAWDEQYF | TGTGCCAGCAGCTTAGCCCCAGGGGCATGGGACGAGCAGTACTTC
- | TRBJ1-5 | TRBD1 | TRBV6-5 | CASRDRGGNQPQHF | TGTGCCAGCAGAGACAGGGGAGGCAATCAGCCCCAGCATTTT
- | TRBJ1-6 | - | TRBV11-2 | CASSSLLQGLRPPLHF | TGTGCCAGCAGCTCCCTGTTACAAGGCCTCCGTCCACCCCTCCACTTT
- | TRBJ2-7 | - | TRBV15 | CATSPQEGYEQYF | TGTGCCACCAGCCCACAAGAGGGGTACGAGCAGTACTTC
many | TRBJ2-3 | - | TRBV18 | CASSPLTGNTDTQYF | TGTGCCAGCTCACCACTTACAGGCAACACAGATACGCAGTATTTT
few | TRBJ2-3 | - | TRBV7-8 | CASSRAGTDTQYF | TGTGCCAGCAGCAGGGCGGGGACAGATACGCAGTATTTT
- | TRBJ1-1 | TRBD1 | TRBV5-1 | CASSLGQALTTEAFF | TGCGCCAGCAGCCTGGGACAGGCTTTGACGACTGAAGCTTTCTTT
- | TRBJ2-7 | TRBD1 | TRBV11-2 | CASSLTRGQYEQYF | TGTGCCAGCAGCTTGACCCGGGGACAGTATGAGCAGTACTTC
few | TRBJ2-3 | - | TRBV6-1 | CASRVGAGMNTQYF | TGTGCCAGCAGAGTAGGGGCGGGGATGAATACGCAGTATTTT
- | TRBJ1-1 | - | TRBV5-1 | CASSSPGGYTEAFF | TGCGCCAGCAGCTCGCCTGGCGGGTACACTGAAGCTTTCTTT
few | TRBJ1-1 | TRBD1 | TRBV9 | CASSGTGGTAEAFF | TGTGCCAGCAGCGGAACAGGGGGGACGGCTGAAGCTTTCTTT
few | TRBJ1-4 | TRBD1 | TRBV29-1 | CSVGTGAYNEKLFF | TGCAGCGTCGGGACAGGGGCTTATAATGAAAAACTGTTTTTT
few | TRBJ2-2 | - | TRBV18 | CASSPNGDVGELFF | TGTGCCAGCTCACCAAATGGGGACGTCGGGGAGCTGTTTTTT
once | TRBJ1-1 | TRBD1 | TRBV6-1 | CASSVRQGGNTEAFF | TGTGCCAGCAGTGTTCGACAGGGGGGGAACACTGAAGCTTTCTTT
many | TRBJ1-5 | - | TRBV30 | CAWSGSSNQPQHF | TGTGCCTGGAGTGGTTCTAGCAATCAGCCCCAGCATTTT
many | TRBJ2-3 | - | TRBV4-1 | CASRSRGDTQYF | TGCGCCAGTAGGTCACGGGGAGATACGCAGTATTTT
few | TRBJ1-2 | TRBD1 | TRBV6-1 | CASSAQTGGEVGYTF | TGTGCCAGCAGTGCTCAGACAGGGGGCGAAGTTGGCTACACCTTC
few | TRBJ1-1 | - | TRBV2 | CASSETEGGTEAFF | TGTGCCAGCAGCGAGACGGAGGGTGGCACTGAAGCTTTCTTT
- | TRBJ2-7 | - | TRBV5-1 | CASSLTGGLGYEQYF | TGCGCCAGCAGCTTAACGGGGGGCTTAGGCTACGAGCAGTACTTC
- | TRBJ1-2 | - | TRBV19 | CASSLGRVSYTF | TGTGCCAGTAGTCTGGGCAGGGTAAGCTACACCTTC
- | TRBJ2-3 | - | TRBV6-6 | CASSYSKGDTQYF | TGTGCCAGCAGTTACTCGAAGGGGGATACGCAGTATTTT
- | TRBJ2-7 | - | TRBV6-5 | CASSYYGGSHYEQYF | TGTGCCAGCAGTTACTACGGAGGAAGCCACTACGAGCAGTACTTC
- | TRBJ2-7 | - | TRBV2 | CASRRRGYEQYF | TGTGCCAGCCGAAGGAGGGGCTACGAGCAGTACTTC
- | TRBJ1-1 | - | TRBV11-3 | CASSLAAEAFF | TGTGCCAGCAGCTTAGCAGCCGAAGCTTTCTTT
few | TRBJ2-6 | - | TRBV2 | CASSLDSGANVLTF | TGTGCCAGCAGTCTTGATTCTGGGGCCAACGTCCTGACTTTC
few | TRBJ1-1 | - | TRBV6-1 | CASSEEVRGKAFF | TGTGCCAGCAGTGAAGAGGTGCGGGGCAAAGCTTTCTTT
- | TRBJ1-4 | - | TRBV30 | CAWRREEKLFF | TGTGCCTGGAGGAGGGAGGAGAAACTGTTTTTT
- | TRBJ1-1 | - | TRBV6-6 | CASSPGTHTEAFF | TGTGCCAGCAGTCCGGGGACCCACACTGAAGCTTTCTTT
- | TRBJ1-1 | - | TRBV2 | CASTFRIQNTEAFF | TGTGCCAGCACTTTCAGGATCCAGAACACTGAAGCTTTCTTT
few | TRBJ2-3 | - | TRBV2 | CASSEGWGQGIDTQYF | TGTGCCAGCAGTGAAGGGTGGGGGCAAGGTATAGATACGCAGTATTTT
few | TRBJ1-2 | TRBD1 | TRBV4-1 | CASSAGTGDTYGYTF | TGCGCCAGCAGCGCAGGGACAGGTGATACCTATGGCTACACCTTC
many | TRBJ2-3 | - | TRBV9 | CASSNSPLGDTQYF | TGTGCCAGCAGCAATTCCCCACTAGGGGATACGCAGTATTTT
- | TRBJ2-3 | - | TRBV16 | CASSRTNPPIGTQYF | TGTGCCAGCAGCCGAACAAACCCACCGATTGGTACGCAGTATTTT
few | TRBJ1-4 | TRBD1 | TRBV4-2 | CASSQDQGVDEKLFF | TGTGCCAGCAGCCAAGACCAGGGGGTAGATGAAAAACTGTTTTTT
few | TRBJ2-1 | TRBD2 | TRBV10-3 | CAISDSGGHLGQFF | TGTGCCATCAGTGATAGCGGGGGGCACTTGGGGCAGTTCTTC
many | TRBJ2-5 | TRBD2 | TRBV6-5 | CASSYSAGTASEHF | TGTGCCAGCAGTTACTCAGCGGGGACGGCCAGCGAGCACTTC